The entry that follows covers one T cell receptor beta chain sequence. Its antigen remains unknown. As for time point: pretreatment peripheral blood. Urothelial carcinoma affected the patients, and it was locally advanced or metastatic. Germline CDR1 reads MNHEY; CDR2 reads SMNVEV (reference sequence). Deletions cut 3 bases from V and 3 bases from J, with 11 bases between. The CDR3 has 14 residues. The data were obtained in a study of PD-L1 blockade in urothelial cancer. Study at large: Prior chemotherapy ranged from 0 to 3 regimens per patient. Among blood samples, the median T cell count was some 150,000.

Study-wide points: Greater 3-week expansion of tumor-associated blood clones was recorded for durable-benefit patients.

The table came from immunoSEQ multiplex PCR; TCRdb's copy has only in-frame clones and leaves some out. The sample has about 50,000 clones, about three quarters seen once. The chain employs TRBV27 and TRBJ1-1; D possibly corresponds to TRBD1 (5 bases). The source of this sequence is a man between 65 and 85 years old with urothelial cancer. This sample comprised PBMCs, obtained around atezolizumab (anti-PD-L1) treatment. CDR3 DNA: TGTGCCAGCAGTTTGGCCCAGGGCCACACTGAAGCTTTCTTT. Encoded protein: CASSLAQGHTEAFF.